The 21 T cell receptor beta chains below were found in one sample sequenced in a study of T cells after posttransplantation cyclophosphamide. The protocol was immunoSEQ multiplex PCR, while the TCRdb copy is restricted to in-frame clones and leaves out a portion. Seen here are about 66,000 clones, roughly 95% observed once, and the top ten hold approximately 2.7%. The sample taken for sequencing was PBMCs. The source of these receptors is a woman aged 25 to 39 in good health and a related stem cell transplant donor.

The sample holds a few counts of this clone. The rearrangement links TRBV5-1 to TRBJ2-4, with D hard to call. This CDR3 region has 15 residues. The V gene's germline CDR1 is SGHRS and CDR2 YFSETQ. V lost 7 bases and J 0 bases, leaving 14 bases between the germline ends. CDR3 bases: TGCGCCAGCCGTTTGGAGACCGCAGCCAAAAACATTCAGTACTTC. Translating gives CASRLETAAKNIQYF.

V and J are TRBV28 and TRBJ2-1; TRBD1 might be the D (5 bases). Germline CDR1 reads MDHEN; CDR2 reads SYDVKM. The CDR3 has 11 amino acids. V was cut by 3 bases and J by 9 bases, with 6 bases left in between. The CDR3 DNA sequence: TGTGCCAGCAGTTTGGGGCTTGAGCAGTTCTTC. It encodes CASSLGLEQFF.

The chain uses TRBV19 and TRBJ1-5, with 11 bases matching TRBD1. J lost 2 bases, V lost 4 bases, and 10 bases had no gene match. Per germline, CDR1 LNHDA and CDR2 SQIVND (reference sequence). This CDR3 has 18 residues. The CDR3 loop is CASSTEGTGGVRNQPQHF. CDR3 sequence (DNA): TGTGCCAGTAGTACCGAAGGGACAGGGGGAGTCCGCAATCAGCCCCAGCATTTT.

This sequence joins TRBV2 and TRBJ2-5; the match to TRBD2 covers 11 bases. The ends lost 1 base at V and 3 bases at J; junction bases unmatched: 7. The CDR3 covers 17 residues. Germline assignment: CDR1 SNHLY and CDR2 FYNNEI. The CDR3 DNA reads as TGTGCCAGCAGTGAAGGGCGACTAGCGGGGAGGGAAGAGACCCAGTACTTC. Protein product: CASSEGRLAGREETQYF.

This rearrangement joins TRBV5-1 to TRBJ2-7; 8 positions agree with TRBD1. CDR1 SGHRS and CDR2 YFSETQ come from the germline V gene. V trimming: 3 bases; J trimming: 4 bases; junction bases outside the gene matches: 9. The CDR3 is 15 residues long. The CDR3, as DNA: TGCGCCAGCAGCTCCCGGCAGGGGGCTGAATACGAGCAGTACTTC. It translates to CASSSRQGAEYEQYF.

The V and J genes are TRBV20-1 and TRBJ2-5, with a weak D call TRBD2 (5 bases). The CDR3 length is 11 residues. CDR1 is DFQATT, CDR2 SNEGSKA, per germline (reference sequence). CDR3 amino acids: CSREGGETQYF. The CDR3, as DNA: TGCTCCCGCGAGGGCGGGGAGACCCAGTACTTC.

This chain links TRBV6-1 with TRBJ2-3; the match to TRBD2 covers 13 bases. V was pared by 11 bases and J by 4 bases, with 9 bases of the junction left unmatched. CDR3 length equals 15 residues. CDR1 and CDR2 from the germline V gene are MNHNS and SASEGT. The CDR3 bases are TGTGCCGTATCACCGACTAGCGGGGGGCCAGATACGCAGTATTTT. The encoded protein is CAVSPTSGGPDTQYF.

The table lists this clone with a count of one. The rearrangement joins TRBV19 to TRBJ2-7; D call uncertain. Germline V gene sequence: CDR1 LNHDA, CDR2 SQIVND (reference sequence). This CDR3 contains 14 residues. Trimming pared 1 base from V and 0 bases from J, leaving 7 bases between. CDR3 in amino acids: CASSIGRSSYEQYF. In DNA form, the CDR3 reads TGTGCCAGTAGTATAGGGCGCAGCTCCTACGAGCAGTACTTC.

A single count supports this clone. The J gene is TRBJ1-2, the V gene TRBV5-4; a weak D match, TRBD1 (6 bases). Germline V gives CDR1 SGHNT, CDR2 YYREEE (reference sequence). This CDR3 is built from 13 residues. Trimming shortened V by 0 bases and J by 7 bases, and 10 bases separated the two germline ends. In nucleotides, the CDR3 is TGTGCCAGCAGCTTGGTACAGGGCTCTGGCTACACCTTC. This codes for CASSLVQGSGYTF.

The rearrangement uses TRBV4-3 and TRBJ1-3; 8 bases are a match to TRBD1. The CDR3 spans 16 residues. CDR1 is LGHNA and CDR2 is YSLEER in the germline V gene. Unmatched junction bases numbered 8, after V lost 3 bases and J lost 4 bases. In DNA, the CDR3 is TGCGCCAGCAGCCACATAGCAGACAGGGGCGGAAACACCATATATTTT. Encoded protein: CASSHIADRGGNTIYF.

The chain uses TRBV9 and TRBJ2-5, with D unclear. This CDR3 spans 15 amino acids. V gave up 4 bases and J gave up 6 bases, with 19 bases separating them. The germline CDR1 and CDR2 sequences are SGDLS and YYNGEE. CDR3 sequence (DNA): TGTGCCAGCAGCCTCCCAGAGGTCTTAATAAAGACCCAGTACTTC. Its protein product is CASSLPEVLIKTQYF.

V usage is TRBV5-5 and J usage is TRBJ2-7; D is ambiguous. Trimming removed 0 bases from V and 3 bases from J, with 7 bases in between. The V gene's germline CDR1 is SGHKS and CDR2 YYEKEE (reference sequence). The CDR3 consists of 13 residues. CDR3 sequence (DNA): TGTGCCAGCAGCTTGGGTGTATACTACGAGCAGTACTTC. It specifies CASSLGVYYEQYF.

The V and J genes are TRBV7-2 and TRBJ1-1; D gene ambiguous. The CDR3 is made up of 15 amino acids. V lost 6 bases and J 0 bases, leaving 14 bases between the germline ends. Germline V gene data show CDR1 as SGHTA and CDR2 as FQGNSA. The CDR3 protein is CASSQTTLMNTEAFF. The CDR3 DNA sequence: TGTGCCAGCAGTCAGACAACACTGATGAACACTGAAGCTTTCTTT.

Details on this clone: Other DNA sequences within the sample encode an identical CDR3. The gene calls are TRBV4-3 and TRBJ1-6; D is undetermined. CDR1 and CDR2 (germline): LGHNA, YSLEER. This CDR3 is 15 amino acids long. V lost 0 bases and J 10 bases, leaving 13 bases between the germline ends. CDR3 sequence reads: CASSQEGVRGSPLHF. In DNA form, the CDR3 reads TGCGCCAGCAGCCAAGAAGGAGTCCGGGGATCACCCCTCCACTTT.

The V and J genes are TRBV5-1 and TRBJ2-5; 7 bases agree with TRBD1. CDR1 SGHRS and CDR2 YFSETQ come from the germline V gene. CDR3 length: 14 amino acids. The V gene end was trimmed by 1 base and the J gene end by 4 bases; junction bases not matched to a gene: 4. The CDR3 loop is CASSLNGDRETQYF. CDR3 nucleotides: TGCGCCAGCAGCTTGAATGGGGACAGAGAGACCCAGTACTTC. The full variable domain, in which reference TRBV5-1 and TRBJ2-5 provide the parts outside the CDR3, is KAGVTQTPRYLIKTRGQQVTLSCSPISGHRSVSWYQQTPGQGLQFLFEYFSETQRNKGNFPGRFSGRQFSNSRSEMNVSTLELGDSALYLCASSLNGDRETQYFGPGTRLLVL.

The chain employs TRBV10-3 and TRBJ1-1; D is ambiguous. V gave up 8 bases and J gave up 0 bases, with 10 bases separating them. This CDR3 comprises 13 residues. Germline CDR1 ENHRY, CDR2 SYGVKD. The CDR3 sequence is CAISWALNTEAFF. The CDR3 bases are TGTGCCATCTCTTGGGCTCTGAACACTGAAGCTTTCTTT.

The chain has TRBV29-1 and TRBJ1-2, with a weak D call TRBD1 (5 bases). In germline, CDR1 is SQVTM, CDR2 ANQGSEA. The CDR3 runs 11 residues. The V and J ends lost 2 bases and 7 bases respectively, with 8 bases between them. Here the CDR3 reads CSVENGGGYTF. CDR3 in DNA: TGCAGCGTTGAAAACGGGGGTGGCTACACCTTC.

V gene TRBV7-9 combines with J gene TRBJ1-5; 9 nucleotides match TRBD1. V shed 5 bases, J shed 3 bases, and the junction held 5 bases outside the gene matches. The CDR3 totals 15 residues. Germline lookup yields CDR1 SEHNR and CDR2 FQNEAQ (reference sequence). The CDR3 loop is CASSPGTGNNQPQHF. The CDR3 DNA is TGTGCCAGCAGCCCGGGGACAGGGAACAATCAGCCCCAGCATTTT. Full variable domain (remainder filled in from reference TRBV7-9 and TRBJ1-5): DTGVSQNPRHKITKRGQNVTFRCDPISEHNRLYWYRQTLGQGPEFLTYFQNEAQLEKSRLLSDRFSAERPKGSFSTLEIQRTEQGDSAMYLCASSPGTGNNQPQHFGDGTRLSIL.

The chain combines TRBV5-5 with TRBJ1-2; weak D call: TRBD1 (5 bases). Germline V CDR1 and CDR2: SGHKS, YYEKEE (reference sequence). Trimming removed 0 bases at V and 4 bases at J, with 10 bases between. The CDR3 sequence is 14 residues long. The CDR3 DNA is TGTGCCAGCAGCTTGGGGCAGGGAAGCTATGGCTACACCTTC. Its protein product is CASSLGQGSYGYTF.

The V gene is TRBV5-4, the J gene TRBJ2-1; D is perhaps TRBD2 (6 bases). V lost 0 bases and J 2 bases, leaving 12 bases between the germline ends. CDR3 length equals 16 residues. Germline assignment: CDR1 SGHNT and CDR2 YYREEE (reference sequence). CDR3: CASSLVSGDPYNEQFF. The DNA for the CDR3 is TGTGCCAGCAGCTTGGTTTCGGGGGATCCCTACAATGAGCAGTTCTTC.

The genes are TRBV4-2 and TRBJ1-5; D remains ambiguous. The CDR3 is 15 amino acids. The V end was cut by 1 base, the J end by 4 bases, with 11 bases between. The germline V gene encodes CDR1 LGHNA and CDR2 YNFKEQ. CDR3 amino acids: CASSQVLADNQPQHF. CDR3 nucleotide sequence: TGTGCCAGCAGCCAAGTGCTGGCAGATAATCAGCCCCAGCATTTT.